This entry lists 9 T cell receptor beta chains sequenced from one sample in a study of monozygotic twins with inflammatory bowel disease (dated by TCRdb to the late 2010s). Library preparation was by 5' RACE. Sequencing was carried out with an Illumina HiSeq 2500. Once TCRdb had reprocessed the reads, it stored one entry per CDR3 protein sequence and supplied no DNA. The table of this sample itemizes about 450,000 distinct CDR3 sequences. The ten largest clones take up more than 2% of the sample. The sequenced sample was blood. All receptors derive from a human donor with ulcerative colitis or Crohn's disease, or a healthy co-twin of an affected twin (not recorded which).

V and J are TRBV5-1 and TRBJ2-7; TCRdb designates TRBD1, a call that cannot be tested without DNA. CDR3 length: 15 residues. CDR1 and CDR2 from the germline V gene are SGHRS and YFSETQ. The chain's CDR3 is CASSDGTAPTYEQYF.

This sequence joins TRBV20-1 and TRBJ2-5; TCRdb names TRBD1, which stays unverified in the absence of DNA. The CDR3 length is 15 residues. Germline CDR1 is DFQATT and CDR2 is SNEGSKA (reference sequence). CDR3 in amino acids: CSAPSGAGARETQYF.

The chain recombines TRBV5-1 with TRBJ2-5; TCRdb returns TRBD1, unconfirmable since there is no DNA. Germline V gene sequence: CDR1 SGHRS, CDR2 YFSETQ. This CDR3 has 15 amino acids. The CDR3 region is CASSLTYRGQETQYF.

This chain links TRBV4-1 with TRBJ2-1. The germline gives CDR1 MGHRA, CDR2 YSYEKL. This CDR3 has 17 residues. The CDR3 loop reads CASSQTDRLSSYNEQFF.

The chain employs TRBV29-1 and TRBJ2-7; TCRdb names TRBD1, which stays unverified in the absence of DNA. This CDR3 spans 12 amino acids. The germline CDR1 and CDR2 sequences are SQVTM and ANQGSEA. CDR3 sequence: CSSTLNSYEQYF.

The rearrangement uses TRBV7-9 and TRBJ2-3; there is no DNA to check the TCRdb D call of TRBD2. This CDR3 is built from 15 residues. Germline V gene sequence: CDR1 SEHNR, CDR2 FQNEAQ (reference sequence). CDR3 sequence: CASIGLAESTDTQYF.

V usage is TRBV3-1 and J usage is TRBJ1-5. The CDR3 consists of 14 residues. Germline V gene sequence: CDR1 LGHDT, CDR2 YNNKEL (reference sequence). The CDR3 sequence: CASSQDTAGQPQHF.

This chain connects TRBV19 to TRBJ2-1. The germline V gene encodes CDR1 LNHDA and CDR2 SQIVND (reference sequence). The CDR3 contains 12 residues. The CDR3 loop reads CASTRGYNEQFF.

The chain employs TRBV18 and TRBJ1-4. This CDR3 is 15 amino acids long. Germline loops: CDR1 KGHSH, CDR2 LQKENI. CDR3 in amino acids: CASSPPAGLGEKLFF.